The clone carrying this T cell receptor beta chain occurred many times. Unique molecular identifiers tagged the TCRbeta library. One entry per CDR3 protein results from TCRdb running MiXCR on the PCR reads. The table lists 100,000 to 120,000 distinct CDR3 sequences, 9% to 12% of them singletons, with about 8.8% in the top ten. V shed 2 bases and J shed 0 bases, with 18 bases lying between them. Germline V gene lookup returns CDR1 SGHKS and CDR2 YYEKEE (reference sequence). The CDR3 sequence is 18 residues long. This sample was included in a study of T-cell reconstitution after alpha-beta-depleted transplantation in children.

The gene calls are TRBV5-5 and TRBJ2-1; D is perhaps TRBD2 (6 bases). This receptor was taken from a human donor who donated a stem cell graft to a child with acute lymphoblastic leukemia. Source: PBMCs from the stem cell graft donor, taken from the stem cell graft. Here the CDR3 reads CASSLDGLSRISYNEQFF. The CDR3, as DNA: TGTGCCAGCAGCTTAGACGGACTATCCCGTATCTCCTACAATGAGCAGTTCTTC.